A single sample gave rise to the 19 T cell receptor beta chains below, sequenced in a study of technical replicates of blood from a few donors. Clones were read by immunoSEQ multiplex PCR, and TCRdb kept only the in-frame ones, dropping some. Of under 85,000 clones listed, 75% to 95% are singletons. The specimen sequenced was T cells isolated from PBMCs. The source is a human donor in good health. Some clones in this sample may be carry-over from other donors' samples.

The rearrangement links TRBV30 to TRBJ2-3, with 7 bases fitting TRBD2. Germline trimming cut 8 bases from V and 1 base from J; bases unmatched to any gene: 3. Germline CDR1 GTSNPN, CDR2 SVGIG (reference sequence). The CDR3 covers 12 residues. As DNA, the CDR3 is TGTGCCGGAGGACTAGGCACAGATACGCAGTATTTT. The encoded protein is CAGGLGTDTQYF.

The genes are TRBV5-1 and TRBJ2-2, with 10 nucleotides matching TRBD2. Trimming removed 4 bases from V and 3 bases from J; junction bases left unmatched: 12. The CDR3 runs 18 residues. CDR1 and CDR2 (germline): SGHRS, YFSETQ. The CDR3 reads CASSADLAGDGDTGELFF. The CDR3 nucleotides read TGCGCCAGCAGCGCGGACCTAGCGGGAGACGGGGACACCGGGGAGCTGTTTTTT.

The rearrangement joins TRBV27 to TRBJ1-1, with no clear D. The germline CDR1 and CDR2 sequences are MNHEY and SMNVEV (reference sequence). Trimming cost V 2 bases and J 5 bases, with 9 bases left between them. The CDR3 runs to 13 residues. The CDR3 loop reads CASSLGGRTEAFF. CDR3 coding DNA: TGTGCCAGCAGTTTAGGAGGAAGGACTGAAGCTTTCTTT.

CDR3 region: CASSLGHPSYNEQFF. The CDR3 nucleotides read TGTGCCAGCAGCCTGGGACACCCTTCCTACAATGAGCAGTTCTTC. The chain couples TRBV7-9 to TRBJ2-1; D is possibly TRBD1 (6 bases). The V end was cut by 5 bases, the J end by 1 base, with 12 bases between. The germline V gene has CDR1 SEHNR and CDR2 FQNEAQ (reference sequence). This CDR3 is built from 15 residues.

This sequence joins TRBV7-8 and TRBJ2-2; no reliable D call. Trimming cost V 5 bases and J 4 bases, with 8 bases left between them. Germline V CDR1 and CDR2: SGHVS, FQNEAQ. This CDR3 spans 13 amino acids. CDR3 DNA sequence: TGTGCCAGCAGCCGTTTATCCACCGGGGAGCTGTTTTTT. Translating it yields CASSRLSTGELFF.

The genes are TRBV7-2 and TRBJ1-1; no clear D gene. The CDR3 extends over 13 amino acids. Germline CDR1 and CDR2: SGHTA and FQGNSA. Trimming stripped 1 base from V and 1 base from J, with 4 bases between. CDR3 region: CASSLGQNTEAFF. In nucleotides, the CDR3 is TGTGCCAGCAGCTTAGGACAGAACACTGAAGCTTTCTTT.

The chain carries TRBV6-6 and TRBJ1-2; D is unclear. The CDR3 has 14 amino acids. Germline V gene sequence: CDR1 MNHNY, CDR2 SVGAGI (reference sequence). Deletions cut 5 bases from V and 2 bases from J, with 12 bases between. CDR3 residues: CASSPPPTNYGYTF. The CDR3 DNA reads TGTGCCAGCAGTCCCCCCCCTACCAACTATGGCTACACCTTC.

The chain couples TRBV7-3 to TRBJ2-4; 10 bases line up with TRBD1. Germline trimming cut 4 bases from V and 5 bases from J; bases unmatched to any gene: 2. CDR1 is SGHTA and CDR2 is FQGTGA in the germline V gene. The CDR3 length is 14 residues. The CDR3 region has the DNA TGTGCCAGCAGCTCCGGGACAGGGGAAAACATTCAGTACTTC. Its translation is CASSSGTGENIQYF. Full variable domain (outside the CDR3, taken from reference TRBV7-3 and TRBJ2-4): GAGVSQTPSNKVTEKGKYVELRCDPISGHTALYWYRQSLGQGPEFLIYFQGTGAADDSGLPNDRFFAVRPEGSVSTLKIQRTERGDSAVYLCASSSGTGENIQYFGAGTRLSVL.

CDR3 in amino acids: CASWELIHEQYF. Written as DNA, the CDR3 is TGTGCCAGCTGGGAGTTAATCCACGAGCAGTACTTC. J is TRBJ2-7 and V is TRBV6-1; possibly TRBD2 for D (5 bases). The CDR3 contains 12 residues. V lost 8 bases and J 5 bases, leaving 13 bases between the germline ends. The V gene's germline CDR1 is MNHNS and CDR2 SASEGT.

This sequence joins TRBV7-2 and TRBJ2-1, with 16 nucleotides matching TRBD2. CDR1 is SGHTA and CDR2 is FQGNSA in the germline V gene. This CDR3 is built from 18 residues. After removal of 5 bases from V and 4 bases from J, the junction contained 8 bases not matched to a gene. In nucleotides, the CDR3 is TGTGCCAGCAGCCCGGGACTAGCGGGAGGGCCACGTTACAATGAGCAGTTCTTC. Protein: CASSPGLAGGPRYNEQFF.

The rearrangement links TRBV6-1 to TRBJ2-3, with TRBD2 as a possible D gene (6 bases). The CDR3 runs to 14 residues. Germline CDR1 and CDR2: MNHNS and SASEGT. Trimming removed 2 bases from V and 3 bases from J, with 9 bases in between. This CDR3 reads CASSERGGTDTQYF. The DNA for the CDR3 is TGTGCCAGCAGTGAACGGGGAGGTACAGATACGCAGTATTTT.

This clone showed up just once. This chain links TRBV10-3 with TRBJ1-2, with a tentative D call TRBD1 (6 bases). This CDR3 contains 14 residues. The germline CDR1 and CDR2 sequences are ENHRY and SYGVKD. The V gene lost 8 bases and the J gene lost 2 bases, with 15 bases spanning the gap. CDR3 sequence reads: CAIRPEGTNYGYTF. Here the CDR3 DNA reads TGTGCCATCCGTCCTGAGGGGACAAACTATGGCTACACCTTC.

V usage is TRBV5-4 and J usage is TRBJ2-1; 11 bases match TRBD2. From germline, CDR1 is SGHNT and CDR2 YYREEE (reference sequence). This CDR3 has 16 amino acids. The junction had 4 bases not matched to a gene; V was cut back by 2 bases and J by 3 bases. The CDR3 nucleotides are TGTGCCAGCAGCTTTAAACTAGCGGGAGTCTACAATGAGCAGTTCTTC. It translates to CASSFKLAGVYNEQFF.

The chain uses TRBV18 and TRBJ1-2; D is undetermined. Between the trimmed V and J ends, which lost 6 bases and 7 bases, there was a span of 12 bases. The CDR3 covers 12 residues. The germline CDR1 and CDR2 sequences are KGHSH and LQKENI. The CDR3 bases are TGTGCCAGCTCCATCTCCGGGAGTGGCTACACCTTC. Encoded protein: CASSISGSGYTF.

The chain is built from TRBV28 and TRBJ1-4; 8 bases line up with TRBD1. The CDR3 consists of 15 residues. V lost 5 bases and J lost 5; bases outside the gene matches: 7. CDR1 MDHEN and CDR2 SYDVKM come from the germline V gene. This chain's CDR3 is CASSGDRFLNEKLFF. In DNA form, the CDR3 reads TGTGCCAGCAGTGGGGACAGGTTTTTGAATGAAAAACTGTTTTTT.

A single count supports this clone. The chain is built from TRBV4-2 and TRBJ2-1, with 7 positions matching TRBD2. The CDR3 spans 18 residues. After removal of 0 bases from V and 1 base from J, the junction contained 9 bases not matched to a gene. Germline lookup yields CDR1 LGHNA and CDR2 YNFKEQ. CDR3: CASSQEAVSGLSYNEQFF. The CDR3, as DNA: TGTGCCAGCAGCCAAGAGGCGGTTAGCGGGCTATCCTACAATGAGCAGTTCTTC.

The chain joins TRBV4-3 to TRBJ2-1; TRBD2 is a possible D gene (5 bases). CDR3 length: 16 residues. Germline lookup yields CDR1 LGHNA and CDR2 YSLEER. Deletions cut 3 bases from V and 2 bases from J, with 14 bases between. This CDR3 is CASSQLAGLTYNEQFF. CDR3 DNA sequence: TGCGCCAGCAGCCAGCTAGCTGGGTTGACCTACAATGAGCAGTTCTTC.

The chain uses TRBV6-4 and TRBJ2-1; TRBD2 matches 8 bases. After removal of 3 bases from V and 8 bases from J, the junction contained 9 bases not matched to a gene. The CDR3 runs 15 residues. Germline V gene sequence: CDR1 MRHNA, CDR2 SNTAGT. The CDR3 DNA reads as TGTGCCAGCAGTGATTCGAGTAGCGGGATCTATGAGCAGTTCTTC. This sequence encodes CASSDSSSGIYEQFF.

The rearrangement uses TRBV6-1 and TRBJ2-5; 14 bases map to TRBD2. In germline, CDR1 is MNHNS, CDR2 SASEGT. With 1 base clipped from V and 2 bases from J, the junction kept 6 bases outside the gene matches. The CDR3 covers 18 residues. The CDR3 protein is CASSEVGTSGSQQETQYF. DNA of the CDR3: TGTGCCAGCAGTGAAGTAGGGACTAGCGGGAGTCAGCAAGAGACCCAGTACTTC.